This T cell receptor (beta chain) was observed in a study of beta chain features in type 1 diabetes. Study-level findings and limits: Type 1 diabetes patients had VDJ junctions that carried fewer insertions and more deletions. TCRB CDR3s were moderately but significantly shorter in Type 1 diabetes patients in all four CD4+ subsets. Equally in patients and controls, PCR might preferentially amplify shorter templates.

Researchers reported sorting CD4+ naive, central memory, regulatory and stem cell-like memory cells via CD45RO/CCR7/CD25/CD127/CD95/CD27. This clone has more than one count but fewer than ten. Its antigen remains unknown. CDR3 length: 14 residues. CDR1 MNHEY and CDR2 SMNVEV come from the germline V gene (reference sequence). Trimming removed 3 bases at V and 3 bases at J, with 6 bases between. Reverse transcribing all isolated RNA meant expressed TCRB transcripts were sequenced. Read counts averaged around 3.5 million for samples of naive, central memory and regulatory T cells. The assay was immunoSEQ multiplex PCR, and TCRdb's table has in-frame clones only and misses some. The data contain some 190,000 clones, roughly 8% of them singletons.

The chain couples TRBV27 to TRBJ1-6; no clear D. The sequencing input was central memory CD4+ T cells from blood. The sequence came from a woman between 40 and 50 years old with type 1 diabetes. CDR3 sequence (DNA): TGTGCCAGCAGTTTCCGGTTCTATAATTCACCCCTCCACTTT. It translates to CASSFRFYNSPLHF.